Only a few counts were recorded for the clone carrying this T cell receptor beta chain. One end of the junction does not line up with germline, which may come from a read error. This CDR3 is built from 13 residues. The data derive from a study of blood T cells in healthy people across ages. Next came a second PCR, run for about 6 to 12 cycles, which used a sample-barcoded 5' primer along with a J-beta primer mix. MiXCR, run by TCRdb on the 5' RACE reads, gives a single entry per CDR3 protein. Counted here are 710,000 or so distinct CDR3 sequences, 22% occurring once; the ten biggest clones make up roughly 22%.

Sequenced: blood. The rearrangement joins TRBV12-3 or TRBV12-4 to TRBJ1-2, with D unresolved. The TCR comes from a man between 65 and 79 years old in good health. The CDR3 is CASSLMNNYGNTF. CDR3 nucleotide sequence: TGTGCCAGCAGCTTAATGAATAACTATGGCAACACCTTC.